What follows describes a single T cell receptor (beta chain). The entry originates in a study of cytomegalovirus exposure and HLA in healthy donors. With V trimmed by 5 bases and J by 1 base, 7 bases remained unmatched. CDR3 size: 15 residues. Germline values: CDR1 SGHTA, CDR2 FQGTGA. PCR used 60 Vbeta primers and 13 Jbeta primers. Libraries were prepared by immunoSEQ multiplex PCR; TCRdb keeps only in-frame clonotypes and omits some of them. The sample lists 150,000 to 200,000 clones, about 76% seen once, with roughly 1.9% in the top ten. This receptor was obtained from a female donor in good health and CMV-seronegative. The gene calls are TRBV7-3 and TRBJ1-1; TRBD1 matches at 7 bases. Sequencing was performed on PBMCs. CDR3 nucleotide sequence: TGTGCCAGCAGCCAAGCACAGGGGTCGAACACTGAAGCTTTCTTT. Amino acids: CASSQAQGSNTEAFF.